Sequencing of this T cell receptor beta chain was carried out in a study of PD-L1 blockade in urothelial cancer. Study information: Analysis of blood occurred 3 weeks (second dose) and 6 weeks after treatment start. Study-wide findings and caveats: Durable benefit was linked to greater 3-week expansion of tumor-associated blood clones.

Each PCR received spiked synthetic TCR analog templates. The repertoire was sequenced with immunoSEQ multiplex PCR; TCRdb's copy has only in-frame clones and lacks some. The table lists more than 20,000 clones, around nine tenths of them singletons. Samples were collected from each patient before treatment and during treatment. Each patient gave between 1 and 8 of them in total. Concerning this clone: Its matching antigen is unknown.

This TCR came from a man in his fifties with urothelial cancer. The material sequenced was PBMCs, taken around atezolizumab (anti-PD-L1) treatment.

CDR3 nucleotide sequence: TGTGCCAGCAGTCCGGGACAGGGAATGCCTGGGGCCAACGTCCTGACTTTC. Protein: CASSPGQGMPGANVLTF. The chain uses TRBV7-2 and TRBJ2-6; 9 bases fit TRBD1. The germline CDR1 and CDR2 sequences are SGHTA and FQGNSA. V dropped 6 bases and J dropped 2; count of bases not matched to a gene: 8. The CDR3 totals 17 residues.